The source of this T cell receptor (beta chain) is a study of blood T cell repertoires in COVID-19. Study in general: Acute and convalescent COVID-19 specimens originated in the United States, Italy and Spain.

CDR3 size: 13 residues. CDR1 is LNHNV and CDR2 is YYDKDF in the germline V gene (reference sequence). With 5 bases clipped from V and 8 bases from J, the junction kept 6 bases outside the gene matches. The data were produced by immunoSEQ multiplex PCR, yet TCRdb's version contains in-frame clones alone and is incomplete. The sample gives some 340,000 clones, roughly 90% of which show up once; less than 4% is in the top ten. What was sequenced was PBMCs or T cells enriched from blood (not recorded which). The sequence was collected from a woman younger than 45 who had been exposed to COVID-19. This sequence joins TRBV15 and TRBJ1-2, with 9 bases aligning to TRBD1. CDR3 sequence: CATSPGQGLGYTF. CDR3 DNA sequence: TGTGCCACCAGCCCGGGACAGGGTCTCGGCTACACCTTC.